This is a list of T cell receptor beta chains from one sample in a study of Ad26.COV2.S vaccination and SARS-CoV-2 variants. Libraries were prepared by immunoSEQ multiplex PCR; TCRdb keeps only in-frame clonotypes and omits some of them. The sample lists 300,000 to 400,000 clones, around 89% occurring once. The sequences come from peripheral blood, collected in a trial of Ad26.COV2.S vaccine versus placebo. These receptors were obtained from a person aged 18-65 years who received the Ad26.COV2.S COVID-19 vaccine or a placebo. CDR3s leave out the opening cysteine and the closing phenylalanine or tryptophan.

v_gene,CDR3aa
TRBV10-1,ASSESTGTKGEQY
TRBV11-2,ASSPGVAGGRSSYNEQF
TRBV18,ASSPGTGVDSNQPQH
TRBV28,ASSPGTGYSNQPQH
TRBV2,ASSEGLGTDTQY
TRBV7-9,ASSQRGQEQY
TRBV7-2,ASSLAGDRYNEQF
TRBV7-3,ASSPTGTSGGGETQY
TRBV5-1,ASSPPTGQGPGELF
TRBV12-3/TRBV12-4,ASSRDSTEAF
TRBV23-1,ASSQSFPDKAGNTIY
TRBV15,ATRQGLNTEAF
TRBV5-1,ASSLRDGSGNTIY
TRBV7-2,ASSLVGGTSSYEQY
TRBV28,ASSLYSGSSYNEQF
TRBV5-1,ASSWTSGNTGELF
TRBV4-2,ASSQEVAGDTDTQY
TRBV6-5,ASSGDKYYGYT
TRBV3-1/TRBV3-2,ASSSKGLTDTQY
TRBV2,ASSVPPRDYEQY
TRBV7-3,ASSLASPGGDGYT
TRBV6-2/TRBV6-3,ASSYRQGSSYNSPLH
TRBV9,ASSVGGTNYEQY
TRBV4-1,ASSQVLGVNTEAF
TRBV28,ASSAPGLATYEQY
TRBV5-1,ASRRETGGEQY